This TCR beta chain was sequenced for a study of CXCR3-negative and CXCR3-positive naive CD8 T cells. Study results and caveats: Comparably high diversity was seen in both naive subsets, and much lower diversity in memory CD8+ cells. For CXCR3-positive naive cells, TRB CDR3s were more hydrophobic than those of CXCR3-negative naive cells.

Through 5' RACE with UMI labels, the TRB cDNA libraries were prepared. TCRdb re-analyzed the 5' RACE reads; it lists each CDR3 protein once, without DNA. This table holds under 75,000 distinct CDR3 sequences. The germline CDR1 and CDR2 sequences are SQVTM and ANQGSEA. The CDR3 consists of 14 residues. With regard to this clonotype: Its antigen is currently unknown.

The origin of this receptor is a human donor in good health. Some clones in this sample may be carry-over from other donors' samples. The chain recombines TRBV29-1 with TRBJ1-5; no DNA is available, so the TRBD1 call from TCRdb remains unchecked. Sequencing was performed on naive CXCR3+ CD8+ T cells from blood. Subset indicated: CD45RO-CCR7+CD27+CD95- naive CD8+ T cells expressing CXCR3 (TNR3+). This CDR3 is CSVLDRASNQPQHF.